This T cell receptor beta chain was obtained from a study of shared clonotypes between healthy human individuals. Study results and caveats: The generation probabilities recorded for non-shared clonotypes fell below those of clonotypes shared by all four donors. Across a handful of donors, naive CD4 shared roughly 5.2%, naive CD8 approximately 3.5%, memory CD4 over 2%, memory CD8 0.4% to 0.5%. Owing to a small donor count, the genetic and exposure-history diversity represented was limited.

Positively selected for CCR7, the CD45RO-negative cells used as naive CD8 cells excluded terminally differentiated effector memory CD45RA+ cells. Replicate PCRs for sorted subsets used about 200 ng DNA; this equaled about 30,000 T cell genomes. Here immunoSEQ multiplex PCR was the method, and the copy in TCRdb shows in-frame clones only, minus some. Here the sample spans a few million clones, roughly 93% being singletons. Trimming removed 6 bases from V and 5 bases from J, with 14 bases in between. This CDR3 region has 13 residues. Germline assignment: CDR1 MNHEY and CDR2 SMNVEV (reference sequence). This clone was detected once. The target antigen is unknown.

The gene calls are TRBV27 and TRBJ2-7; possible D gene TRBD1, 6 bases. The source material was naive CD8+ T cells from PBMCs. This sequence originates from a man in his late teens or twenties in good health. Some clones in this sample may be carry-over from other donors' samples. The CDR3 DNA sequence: TGTGCCAGCAGACGAACCACAGGGAACGAGCAGTACTTC. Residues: CASRRTTGNEQYF.